The 7 T cell receptor beta chains below all came from one sample that was sequenced in a study of memory CD4+ T cells and cytomegalovirus serostatus. Single viable CD3+CD4+CD8-CD45RO+ cells were sorted as the memory CD4+ T cells. Using immunoSEQ multiplex PCR, the repertoire was profiled, and TCRdb retains in-frame clones only, with some absent. The sample lists about 50,000 clones, around four fifths occurring once. Sequencing used memory CD4+ T cells from blood. The origin of the receptors is an adult in good health and CMV-seronegative.

V is TRBV7-6 and J is TRBJ2-5, with 10 nucleotides matching TRBD1. V was clipped by 1 base and J by 7 bases; unmatched bases: 9. The CDR3 contains 16 residues. Germline V gives CDR1 SGHVS, CDR2 FNYEAQ. CDR3 amino acids: CASSLDPTGGGGTQYF. The CDR3 bases are TGTGCCAGCAGCTTAGACCCGACAGGGGGCGGGGGGACCCAGTACTTC.

J is TRBJ2-3 and V is TRBV5-6, with 8 bases that match TRBD2. This CDR3 has 16 residues. Germline V CDR1 and CDR2: SGHDT, YYEEEE. J gave up 1 base and V 3 bases, and 7 bases lay outside the gene matches. CDR3 region: CASSSTGTSRTDTQYF. The CDR3 DNA is TGTGCCAGCAGCTCTACCGGGACTAGTCGCACAGATACGCAGTATTTT.

The genes are TRBV7-2 and TRBJ2-2, with D possibly matching TRBD2 (6 bases). Germline lookup yields CDR1 SGHTA and CDR2 FQGNSA. Trimming removed 1 base from V and 1 base from J, with 10 bases in between. This CDR3 has 16 amino acids. The CDR3 DNA reads TGTGCCAGCAGCTTAGTCGCGGGGTGGAACACCGGGGAGCTGTTTTTT. Protein: CASSLVAGWNTGELFF.

The chain recombines TRBV7-2 with TRBJ1-2; D possibly corresponds to TRBD1 (5 bases). V was clipped by 2 bases and J by 5 bases, with 9 bases between them. The CDR3 extends over 13 amino acids. CDR1 is SGHTA and CDR2 is FQGNSA in the germline V gene. The CDR3 region is CASSLIKGYGYTF. For the CDR3, the DNA is TGTGCCAGCAGCTTAATTAAGGGGTATGGCTACACCTTC.

The chain uses TRBV6-1 and TRBJ1-2; D unclear. V was trimmed by 2 bases and J by 8 bases, leaving 12 bases between them. Germline CDR1 and CDR2: MNHNS and SASEGT. The CDR3 contains 13 residues. The CDR3 sequence: CASSEPSFGGYTF. In DNA, the CDR3 is TGTGCCAGCAGTGAACCCTCCTTCGGGGGCTACACCTTC.

The chain combines TRBV19 with TRBJ2-2; D may be TRBD1 (6 bases). CDR3 size: 15 residues. Germline CDR1 LNHDA, CDR2 SQIVND (reference sequence). V lost 2 bases, J lost 5 bases, and 12 bases lay in between. The CDR3 region is CASSIIQGRTGELFF. The CDR3 region has the DNA TGTGCCAGTAGTATAATACAGGGTCGAACCGGGGAGCTGTTTTTT. The whole variable domain, remainder taken from reference TRBV19 and TRBJ2-2, is DGGITQSPKYLFRKEGQNVTLSCEQNLNHDAMYWYRQDPGQGLRLIYYSQIVNDFQKGDIAEGYSVSREKKESFPLTVTSAQKNPTAFYLCASSIIQGRTGELFFGEGSRLTVL.

The chain is built from TRBV6-1 and TRBJ1-1; D possibly corresponds to TRBD1 (6 bases). Germline assignment: CDR1 MNHNS and CDR2 SASEGT. Trimming stripped 2 bases from V and 4 bases from J, with 14 bases between. The length of the CDR3 is 15 residues. The CDR3 protein is CASSESSGGRTEAFF. The CDR3 nucleotides read TGTGCCAGCAGTGAATCTTCTGGGGGGCGCACTGAAGCTTTCTTT.